Shown below are 8 T cell receptor beta chains from a single sample sequenced in a study of shared clonotypes between healthy human individuals. The method was immunoSEQ multiplex PCR; TCRdb's version includes in-frame clones alone and lacks a portion of them. The top ten hold approximately 0.52% of the sample, which has approximately 1,000,000 clones, 75% to 80% seen once. Sequencing was done on a sample of memory CD4+ T cells from PBMCs. The subset is: CD45RA-negative fraction. These receptors were obtained from a man aged 18 to 30 in good health. Some clones in this sample may be carry-over from other donors' samples.

This chain uses TRBV29-1 with TRBJ2-3, with D perhaps matching TRBD2 (5 bases). The CDR3 is made up of 13 amino acids. The V end was cut by 5 bases, the J end by 1 base, with 10 bases between. Germline V lookup: CDR1 SQVTM, CDR2 ANQGSEA. CDR3: CSVRRVGTDTQYF. In DNA form, the CDR3 reads TGCAGCGTTCGGCGGGTTGGCACAGATACGCAGTATTTT.

With respect to this clone: Other DNA sequences in the same sample also yield this CDR3. V usage is TRBV28 and J usage is TRBJ1-5; D call uncertain. Trimming took 4 bases from V and 7 from J, leaving 8 bases between them. The CDR3 spans 12 residues. The germline CDR1 and CDR2 sequences are MDHEN and SYDVKM. For the CDR3, the DNA is TGTGCCAGCAGTTCAGGAGGCCAGCCCCAGCATTTT. Amino acids: CASSSGGQPQHF. The whole variable domain, filled in from reference TRBV28 and TRBJ1-5, reads DVKVTQSSRYLVKRTGEKVFLECVQDMDHENMFWYRQDPGLGLRLIYFSYDVKMKEKGDIPEGYSVSREKKERFSLILESASTNQTSMYLCASSSGGQPQHFGDGTRLSIL.

The gene calls are TRBV19 and TRBJ2-5; 8 nucleotides agree with TRBD1. The CDR3 covers 16 residues. CDR1 and CDR2 from the germline V gene are LNHDA and SQIVND (reference sequence). V lost 4 bases to trimming and J lost 5 bases; unmatched junction nucleotides: 12. The DNA for the CDR3 is TGTGCCAGTAGTACGCGACAGGGGCTTAGGCAGGAGACCCAGTACTTC. Residues: CASSTRQGLRQETQYF.

In this sample, this clone turned up once. V is TRBV19 and J is TRBJ2-5; TRBD1 or TRBD2 may be the D gene (5 bases each). V was trimmed by 4 bases and J by 4 bases, leaving 13 bases between them. CDR1 LNHDA and CDR2 SQIVND come from the germline V gene (reference sequence). The CDR3 length is 14 residues. The CDR3 coding sequence is TGTGCCAGTAGTAGAAAGGTTGGGGGAGAGACCCAGTACTTC. This translates into CASSRKVGGETQYF.

V gene TRBV28 combines with J gene TRBJ2-7, with 10 bases matching TRBD1. CDR1 and CDR2 (germline): MDHEN, SYDVKM. The CDR3 extends over 15 amino acids. V lost 0 bases to trimming and J lost 5 bases; unmatched junction nucleotides: 4. DNA of the CDR3: TGTGCCAGCAGTTTATGGGGGACAGGGGTGGACGAGCAGTACTTC. Translating it yields CASSLWGTGVDEQYF.

V is TRBV28 and J is TRBJ1-4; TRBD1 aligns across 10 bases. The ends lost 0 bases at V and 7 bases at J; junction bases unmatched: 2. The CDR3 totals 15 residues. The germline gives CDR1 MDHEN, CDR2 SYDVKM. CDR3 region: CASSLWDRGAEKLFF. CDR3 sequence (DNA): TGTGCCAGCAGTTTATGGGACAGGGGGGCTGAAAAACTGTTTTTT.

The chain has TRBV27 and TRBJ1-4; TRBD1 matches 12 bases. In germline, CDR1 is MNHEY, CDR2 SMNVEV (reference sequence). There are 15 residues in the CDR3. After removal of 5 bases from V and 7 bases from J, the junction contained 5 bases not matched to a gene. The CDR3 bases are TGTGCCAGCAGTAAATGGGACAGGGGGCTTGAAAAACTGTTTTTT. Protein: CASSKWDRGLEKLFF.

This chain connects TRBV11-1 to TRBJ2-3; perhaps TRBD2 as D (6 bases). The CDR3 runs 18 residues. Trimming took 7 bases from V and 1 from J, leaving 24 bases between them. Germline V CDR1 and CDR2: SGHAT, FQDESV (reference sequence). CDR3: CASTRGGLREEGTDTQYF. CDR3 coding DNA: TGTGCCAGCACCCGGGGAGGTCTTAGGGAAGAGGGCACAGATACGCAGTATTTT.